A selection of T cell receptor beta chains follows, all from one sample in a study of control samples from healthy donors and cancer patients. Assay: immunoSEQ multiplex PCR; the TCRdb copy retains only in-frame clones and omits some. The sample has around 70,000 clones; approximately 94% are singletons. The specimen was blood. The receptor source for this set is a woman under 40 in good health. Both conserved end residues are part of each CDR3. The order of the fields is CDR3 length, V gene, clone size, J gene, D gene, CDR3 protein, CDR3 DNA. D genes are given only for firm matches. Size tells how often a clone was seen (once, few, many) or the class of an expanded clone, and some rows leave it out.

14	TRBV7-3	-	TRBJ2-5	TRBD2	CASSLNGGQETQYF	TGTGCCAGCAGCCTCAACGGGGGGCAAGAGACCCAGTACTTC
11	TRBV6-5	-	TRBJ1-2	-	CASNLNYGYTF	TGTGCCAGCAACCTTAACTATGGCTACACCTTC
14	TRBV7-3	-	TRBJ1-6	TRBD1	CASSPTGANSPLHF	TGTGCCAGCAGTCCGACAGGGGCTAATTCACCCCTCCACTTT
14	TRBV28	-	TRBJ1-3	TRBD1	CASEGAGRGNTIYF	TGTGCCAGCGAGGGGGCGGGGCGGGGAAACACCATATATTTT
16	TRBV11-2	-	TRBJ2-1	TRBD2	CASSLESGGAYNEQFF	TGTGCCAGCAGCTTAGAAAGCGGGGGGGCCTACAATGAGCAGTTCTTC
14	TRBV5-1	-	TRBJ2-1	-	CASSLLQVGNEQFF	TGCGCCAGCAGCTTGTTACAGGTTGGCAATGAGCAGTTCTTC
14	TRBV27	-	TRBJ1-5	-	CASSLEQGNQPQHF	TGTGCCAGCAGTCTCGAACAGGGCAATCAGCCCCAGCATTTT
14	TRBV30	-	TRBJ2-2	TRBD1	CAWSIQGAAGELFF	TGTGCCTGGAGTATACAGGGGGCGGCCGGGGAGCTGTTTTTT
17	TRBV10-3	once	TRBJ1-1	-	CAITPRGGDLGNTEAFF	TGTGCCATCACCCCCCGGGGGGGCGATTTGGGGAACACTGAAGCTTTCTTT
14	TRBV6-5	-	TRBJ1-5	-	CASSYLAGGQPQHF	TGTGCCAGCAGTTACTTGGCGGGTGGTCAGCCCCAGCATTTT
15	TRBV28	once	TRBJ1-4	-	CASSPAGTINEKLFF	TGTGCCAGCAGTCCGGCCGGGACAATTAATGAAAAACTGTTTTTT
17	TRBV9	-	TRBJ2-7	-	CASSVAHSRGAVWEQYF	TGTGCCAGCAGCGTAGCGCACAGTAGGGGCGCAGTGTGGGAGCAGTACTTC
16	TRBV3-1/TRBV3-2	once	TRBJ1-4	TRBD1	CASSQEGEGANEKLFF	TGTGCCAGCAGCCAAGAGGGGGAGGGGGCAAATGAAAAACTGTTTTTT
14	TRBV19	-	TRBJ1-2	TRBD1	CASSSDRVGYGYTF	TGTGCCAGTAGTTCCGACAGGGTCGGATATGGCTACACCTTC
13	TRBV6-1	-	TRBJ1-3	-	CASSEFGGNTIYF	TGTGCCAGCAGTGAATTTGGCGGAAACACCATATATTTT
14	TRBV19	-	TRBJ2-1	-	CASSIQRPPDEQFF	TGTGCCAGTAGTATCCAGCGGCCACCCGATGAGCAGTTCTTC
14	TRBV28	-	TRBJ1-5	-	CASSPTFQGAAQHF	TGTGCCAGCAGCCCGACCTTCCAGGGCGCAGCCCAGCATTTT
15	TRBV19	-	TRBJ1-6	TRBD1	CASSKKTGADSPLHF	TGTGCCAGTAGTAAAAAGACAGGGGCGGATTCACCCCTCCACTTT
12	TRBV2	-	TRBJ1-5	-	CASNGPQQPQHF	TGTGCCAGCAACGGGCCACAACAGCCCCAGCATTTT
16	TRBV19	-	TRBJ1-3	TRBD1	CASSRPPTGETNTIYF	TGTGCCAGTAGTCGTCCCCCGACAGGGGAAACAAACACCATATATTTT
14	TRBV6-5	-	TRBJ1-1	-	CASSYSLAGSEAFF	TGTGCCAGCAGTTACTCATTGGCAGGGAGTGAAGCTTTCTTT
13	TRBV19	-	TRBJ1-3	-	CASCLNSGNTIYF	TGTGCCAGTTGTCTTAACTCTGGAAACACCATATATTTT
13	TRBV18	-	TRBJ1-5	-	CASSSWIDQPQHF	TGTGCCAGCTCATCGTGGATTGATCAGCCCCAGCATTTT
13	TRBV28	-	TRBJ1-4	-	CASNSQGDEKLFF	TGTGCCAGCAACTCCCAGGGTGATGAAAAACTGTTTTTT
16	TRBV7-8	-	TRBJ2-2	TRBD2	CASSLVAGTNTGELFF	TGTGCCAGCAGCTTAGTAGCGGGGACGAACACCGGGGAGCTGTTTTTT
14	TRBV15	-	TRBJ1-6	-	CATSLRTGNSPLHF	TGTGCCACCAGCCTCCGGACGGGGAATTCACCCCTCCACTTT
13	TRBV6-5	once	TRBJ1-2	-	CASREAGPYGYTF	TGTGCCAGCAGGGAGGCCGGACCTTATGGCTACACCTTC
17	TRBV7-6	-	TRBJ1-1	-	CASSPTPGRVSGTEAFF	TGTGCCAGCAGCCCAACGCCGGGCAGGGTCTCGGGCACTGAAGCTTTCTTT
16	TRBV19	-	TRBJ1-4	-	CASSIDRSPGEEKLFF	TGTGCCAGTAGTATAGATAGGTCCCCTGGAGAGGAAAAACTGTTTTTT
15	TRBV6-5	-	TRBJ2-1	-	CASSPHMSSYNEQFF	TGTGCCAGCAGTCCCCACATGAGCTCCTACAATGAGCAGTTCTTC
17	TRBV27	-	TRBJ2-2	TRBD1	CASAGQGFISFTGELFF	TGTGCCAGCGCAGGACAGGGTTTTATATCGTTCACCGGGGAGCTGTTTTTT
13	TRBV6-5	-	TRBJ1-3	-	CASKGGSGNTIYF	TGTGCATCAAAGGGGGGATCTGGAAACACCATATATTTT
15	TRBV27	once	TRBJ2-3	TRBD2	CASSLSAGGGDTQYF	TGTGCCAGCAGTTTATCCGCGGGGGGGGGTGATACGCAGTATTTT
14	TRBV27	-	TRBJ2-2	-	CASSLDLITGELFF	TGTGCCAGCAGTTTAGATCTGATAACCGGGGAGCTGTTTTTT
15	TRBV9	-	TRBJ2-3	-	CASSVVGGTTDTQYF	TGTGCCAGCAGCGTAGTTGGGGGAACCACAGATACGCAGTATTTT
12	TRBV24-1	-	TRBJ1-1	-	CATSVNGDKAFF	TGTGCCACCAGTGTAAACGGGGATAAAGCTTTCTTT
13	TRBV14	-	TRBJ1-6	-	CASSQVRYSPLHF	TGTGCCAGCAGCCAAGTTCGCTATTCACCCCTCCACTTT
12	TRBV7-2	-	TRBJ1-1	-	CASSYLGVEAFF	TGTGCCAGCAGCTACCTAGGGGTGGAAGCTTTCTTT
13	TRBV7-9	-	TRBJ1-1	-	CASSLAPNTEAFF	TGTGCCAGCAGCTTAGCGCCGAACACTGAAGCTTTCTTT
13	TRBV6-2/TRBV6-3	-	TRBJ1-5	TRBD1	CASSWGQGQPQHF	TGTGCCAGCAGCTGGGGACAGGGACAGCCCCAGCATTTT
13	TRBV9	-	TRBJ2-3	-	CASSVDRTDTQYF	TGTGCCAGCAGCGTAGATCGCACAGATACGCAGTATTTT
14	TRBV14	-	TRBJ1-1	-	CASSVRTGAPGAFF	TGTGCCAGCAGCGTGCGAACAGGAGCCCCGGGAGCTTTCTTT
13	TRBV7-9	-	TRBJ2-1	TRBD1	CASSSGTGYEQFF	TGTGCCAGCAGTTCCGGGACAGGGTATGAGCAGTTCTTC
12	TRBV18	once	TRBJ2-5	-	CASSPDRETQYF	TGTGCCAGCTCACCCGATAGGGAGACCCAGTACTTC
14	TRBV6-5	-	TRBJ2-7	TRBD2	CASSYRGGQYEQYF	TGTGCCAGCAGTTACCGGGGGGGCCAATACGAGCAGTACTTC
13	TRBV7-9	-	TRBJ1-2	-	CASSLVGVAGYTF	TGTGCCAGCAGCTTAGTCGGGGTTGCTGGCTACACCTTC
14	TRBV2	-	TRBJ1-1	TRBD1	CASSPGQGMTEAFF	TGTGCCAGCAGTCCGGGACAGGGAATGACTGAAGCTTTCTTT
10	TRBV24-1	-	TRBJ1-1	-	CATSVAEAFF	TGTGCCACCAGTGTAGCTGAAGCTTTCTTT